The 22 T cell receptor beta chains listed next were all sequenced from one sample in a study of shared T cell receptors in the human thymus. Data came from immunoSEQ multiplex PCR; TCRdb stores just in-frame clones and leaves some out. Of hundreds of thousands of clones in the sample, around 87% were seen once. These data also featured in a second study, about human thymus T cells.

The sample taken for sequencing was thymocytes. The origin of the receptors is a boy less than two years old with a congenital heart defect.

This clone was seen a handful of times. The genes are TRBV5-6 and TRBJ2-7; D remains ambiguous. The V end lost 1 base, the J end lost 5 bases, and 7 bases lay between the germline ends. This CDR3 is built from 12 residues. In germline, CDR1 is SGHDT, CDR2 YYEEEE. CDR3 sequence: CASSLTVNEQYF. CDR3 DNA: TGTGCCAGCAGCTTGACGGTTAACGAGCAGTACTTC.

CDR3 region: CASSQYAPEVAKNIQYF. In DNA, the CDR3 is TGTGCCAGCAGCCAATATGCTCCGGAGGTCGCCAAAAACATTCAGTACTTC. The chain is built from TRBV7-9 and TRBJ2-4, with TRBD2 as a possible D gene (5 bases). The CDR3 has 17 amino acids. Germline V CDR1 and CDR2: SEHNR, FQNEAQ (reference sequence). V gave up 5 bases and J gave up 1 base, with 18 bases separating them.

This clone has a single count. The CDR3 region is CASSPTAGLAGGVQYF. The DNA for the CDR3 is TGTGCCAGCAGTCCCACGGCCGGACTAGCGGGAGGGGTTCAGTACTTC. J is TRBJ2-4 and V is TRBV27, with 15 bases fitting TRBD2. V shed 5 bases, J shed 11 bases, and the junction held 10 bases outside the gene matches. The CDR3 totals 16 residues. Germline CDR1 reads MNHEY; CDR2 reads SMNVEV (reference sequence).

The J gene is TRBJ2-1, the V gene TRBV27, with 10 bases lining up with TRBD1. CDR1 is MNHEY and CDR2 is SMNVEV in the germline V gene (reference sequence). The CDR3 consists of 16 residues. With V trimmed by 5 bases and J by 4 bases, 8 bases remained unmatched. CDR3 sequence: CASSTQPGQGYNEQFF. CDR3 DNA: TGTGCCAGCAGTACCCAACCGGGACAGGGGTACAATGAGCAGTTCTTC.

V is TRBV7-6 and J is TRBJ1-1; possible D gene TRBD1, 5 bases. Germline CDR1 reads SGHVS; CDR2 reads FNYEAQ. The CDR3 has 13 residues. V lost 5 bases to trimming and J lost 3 bases, with 10 bases between them. The CDR3 nucleotides are TGTGCCAGCAGCGAAGGAGGGGACACTGAAGCTTTCTTT. This gives the protein CASSEGGDTEAFF. The full variable domain, rest sourced from reference TRBV7-6 and TRBJ1-1, is GAGVSQSPRYKVTKRGQDVALRCDPISGHVSLYWYRQALGQGPEFLTYFNYEAQQDKSGLPNDRFSAERPEGSISTLTIQRTEQRDSAMYRCASSEGGDTEAFFGQGTRLTVV.

The chain uses TRBV28 and TRBJ1-2; weak D call: TRBD1 (5 bases). Germline values: CDR1 MDHEN, CDR2 SYDVKM. V shed 3 bases and J shed 4 bases, with 15 bases lying between them. This CDR3 is 15 amino acids long. Here the CDR3 reads CASSFYLGPFYGYTF. The CDR3 DNA is TGTGCCAGCAGTTTCTATCTGGGGCCATTCTATGGCTACACCTTC.

The V gene is TRBV6-1, the J gene TRBJ1-5, with D perhaps matching TRBD1 (6 bases). Trimming left V 6 bases short and J 1 base short, with 10 bases between. The length of the CDR3 is 14 residues. Germline V gene sequence: CDR1 MNHNS, CDR2 SASEGT. The CDR3 sequence: CASSSGESNQPQHF. CDR3 coding DNA: TGTGCCAGCAGCTCAGGGGAGAGCAATCAGCCCCAGCATTTT.

The chain recombines TRBV10-3 with TRBJ2-1, with no clear D. The germline V and J ends were trimmed by 6 bases and 6 bases, with 12 bases remaining between them. This CDR3 has 13 residues. Germline V gene sequence: CDR1 ENHRY, CDR2 SYGVKD. Here the CDR3 DNA reads TGTGCCATCAGACAACTACAAGGCAATGAGCAGTTCTTC. Protein: CAIRQLQGNEQFF.

V gene TRBV4-3 combines with J gene TRBJ2-3; TRBD2 aligns across 7 bases. The J segment lost 5 bases and the V segment lost 3 bases, leaving 11 bases of the junction unmatched. CDR1 is LGHNA, CDR2 YSLEER, per germline. The CDR3 runs 16 residues. The CDR3 DNA follows: TGCGCCAGCAGCCAGGGGACCGGGCCGGGAGGAGATACGCAGTATTTT. Residues: CASSQGTGPGGDTQYF.

The chain couples TRBV25-1 to TRBJ2-1, with 7 bases that match TRBD1. Germline-derived CDR1 and CDR2 are MGHDK and SYGVNS. With V trimmed by 0 bases and J by 9 bases, 8 bases remained unmatched. This CDR3 spans 15 amino acids. CDR3 loop: CASSEYIRQGGEQFF. The CDR3 nucleotides read TGTGCCAGCAGTGAATATATTAGACAGGGCGGTGAGCAGTTCTTC.

The chain couples TRBV12-5 to TRBJ2-1; D unclear. CDR1 and CDR2 (germline): LGHNT, FRNRAP. The CDR3 length is 14 residues. V was shortened by 3 bases and J by 2 bases, with 8 bases between the two germline ends. The CDR3 DNA follows: TGTGCTAGTGGTTTTACGTCTACCTACAATGAGCAGTTCTTC. Amino acids: CASGFTSTYNEQFF.

This clone was seen a handful of times. This rearrangement joins TRBV28 to TRBJ2-7; a weak D match, TRBD1 (7 bases). The length of the CDR3 is 12 residues. Germline V gene data show CDR1 as MDHEN and CDR2 as SYDVKM. The CDR3 region has the DNA TGTGCTAGCGCCAGGGGGGCCTACGAGCAGTACTTC. This encodes CASARGAYEQYF.

Only one count was recorded for this clone. This chain joins TRBV10-1 and TRBJ2-1, with D possibly TRBD1 on 5 matching bases. The CDR3 runs 13 residues. The germline V gene has CDR1 WNHNN and CDR2 SYGVQD (reference sequence). Between the trimmed V and J ends, which lost 9 bases and 4 bases, there was a span of 13 bases. Here the CDR3 DNA reads TGCGCCAGTAGCCAGGGCCCTTACAATGAGCAGTTCTTC. It is translated as CASSQGPYNEQFF.

The CDR3 reads CASSFRGDNTEAFF. In nucleotides, the CDR3 is TGTGCCAGCAGCTTTCGGGGGGATAACACTGAAGCTTTCTTT. This sequence joins TRBV5-6 and TRBJ1-1, with D perhaps TRBD1 (5 bases). This CDR3 is built from 14 residues. CDR1 is SGHDT, CDR2 YYEEEE, per germline. V lost 2 bases and J 2 bases, leaving 10 bases between the germline ends.

The chain recombines TRBV2 with TRBJ1-2, with D tentatively TRBD1 (5 bases). The germline V gene has CDR1 SNHLY and CDR2 FYNNEI. V shed 7 bases and J shed 11 bases, with 29 bases lying between them. The CDR3 loop spans 16 amino acids. The CDR3 region is CASNDRPGQVLEGYTF. CDR3 in DNA: TGTGCCAGCAATGACCGTCCCGGTCAGGTGCTGGAGGGGTACACCTTC. The variable domain in full, completed from reference TRBV2 and TRBJ1-2, reads EPEVTQTPSHQVTQMGQEVILRCVPISNHLYFYWYRQILGQKVEFLVSFYNNEISEKSEIFDDQFSVERPDGSNFTLKIRSTKLEDSAMYFCASNDRPGQVLEGYTFGSGTRLTVV.

The V call is TRBV2, the J call TRBJ2-7; 7 bases map to TRBD1. V gave up 8 bases and J gave up 5 bases; unmatched junction bases: 9. Germline V gene data show CDR1 as SNHLY and CDR2 as FYNNEI. The CDR3 spans 13 residues. CDR3 DNA sequence: TGTGCCAGCTGGGGGCAGGGGGTCCACGAGCAGTACTTC. It encodes CASWGQGVHEQYF.

CDR3 in DNA: TGTGCCAGCAGCTCAGACCCACCGGGACAGGGCTCATCTGGAAACACCATATATTTT. This codes for CASSSDPPGQGSSGNTIYF. This chain uses TRBV7-2 with TRBJ1-3, with 9 bases lining up with TRBD1. The CDR3 extends over 19 amino acids. V was pared by 4 bases and J by 1 base, with 14 bases of the junction left unmatched. Germline lookup yields CDR1 SGHTA and CDR2 FQGNSA.

This chain connects TRBV4-3 to TRBJ2-3, with D perhaps TRBD1 (5 bases). This CDR3 spans 17 amino acids. V lost 0 bases to trimming and J lost 0 bases, with 13 bases between them. Looked up from germline, CDR1 is LGHNA and CDR2 is YSLEER. CDR3 loop: CASSQEFGRESTDTQYF. The DNA for the CDR3 is TGCGCCAGCAGCCAAGAGTTCGGCAGGGAAAGCACAGATACGCAGTATTTT.

DNA for the CDR3: TGTGCCAGCAGCGGGACTAGCGGGAGGGAGAATGAGCAGTTCTTC. Its protein product is CASSGTSGRENEQFF. J is TRBJ2-1 and V is TRBV9; 15 nucleotides agree with TRBD2. V shed 3 bases, J shed 7 bases, and the junction held 2 bases outside the gene matches. The CDR3 length is 15 residues. The germline V gene encodes CDR1 SGDLS and CDR2 YYNGEE.

The CDR3 DNA is TGTGCCAGCAATCACAGGGTTTCCTACGAGCAGTACTTC. Its translation: CASNHRVSYEQYF. This chain joins TRBV28 and TRBJ2-7; possibly TRBD1 for D (6 bases). Germline assignment: CDR1 MDHEN and CDR2 SYDVKM. Trimming pared 7 bases from V and 1 base from J, leaving 11 bases between. This CDR3 has 13 amino acids.

The chain carries TRBV28 and TRBJ1-6; 8 bases fit TRBD1. V was pared by 0 bases and J by 10 bases, with 17 bases of the junction left unmatched. CDR1 MDHEN and CDR2 SYDVKM come from the germline V gene. CDR3 length: 19 residues. CDR3 loop: CASSLCPWTGSDLLSPLHF. CDR3 DNA sequence: TGTGCCAGCAGTTTATGCCCATGGACAGGGTCCGACCTCTTATCACCCCTCCACTTT.

This chain joins TRBV29-1 and TRBJ1-3; D gene unclear. Germline V gene sequence: CDR1 SQVTM, CDR2 ANQGSEA. This CDR3 has 13 amino acids. V was pared by 4 bases and J by 1 base, with 8 bases between. CDR3 coding DNA: TGCAGCGTTGCGGGAAGGTCTGGAAACACCATATATTTT. Its protein is CSVAGRSGNTIYF.